The clone carrying this TCR beta chain was detected only a few times. Its antigen remains unidentified. CD4+CD25+CD127- Tregs, CD4+CD25- non-Tregs, CD4 and CD8 cells were sorted. V was trimmed by 6 bases and J by 4 bases, leaving 13 bases between them. The CDR3 contains 13 residues. Looked up from germline, CDR1 is ENHRY and CDR2 is SYGVKD. The record originates from a study of Tregs in tolerant kidney transplant recipients. TCRdb keeps only in-frame clones here, not all; method: immunoSEQ multiplex PCR. The data contain about 78,000 clones, around 90% of them singletons. General study points: Donor-specific Treg expansion exceeded global Treg expansion in tolerant patients, suggesting antigen drive. Expanding Tregs on activated donor B cells appeared to best identify donor-specific TCRbeta clones.

The TCR comes from a human donor who received a combined kidney and bone marrow transplant. Sequences were derived from Tregs from blood, sampled before the transplant. The chain employs TRBV10-3 and TRBJ2-7; possibly TRBD1 or TRBD2 for D (5 bases each). In DNA, the CDR3 is TGTGCCATCAGCAGAGGGGCCTCGTACGAGCAGTACTTC. Its protein is CAISRGASYEQYF.